This T cell receptor (beta chain) came from a study of tumor and adjacent non-tumor tissue in lung cancer. The wider study: Stage I to III disease affected 9 to 10 men and 4 or 5 women aged about 30 to 85. The study, taken as a whole, reports: Compared with tumor, normal lung showed significantly lower TCR diversity. In normal lung, the top 100 clones were significantly more dominant than in tumor.

As to this clonotype: No antigen is known for it. One junction end does not reproduce the germline sequence, and a read error may be involved.

The library came from three nested PCR rounds adapted from ARM-PCR protocols. In TCRdb, the multiplex PCR reads were re-called with MiXCR into one record per CDR3 protein. The repertoire includes fewer than 85,000 distinct CDR3 sequences, 75% to 90% of them detected once, and about an eighth sits in the top ten. No cell sorting was done before RNA was extracted from the tissue. Sequencing used lung tumor tissue. The sequence came from a woman between 50 and 59 years old with non-small cell lung cancer.

CDR3 protein: CASGQEQVINNEQFF. In DNA, the CDR3 is TGCGCCAGCGGCCAAGAGCAAGTCATCAACAATGAGCAGTTCTTC. The chain couples TRBV4-3 to TRBJ2-1; D is unresolved. This CDR3 is built from 15 residues. CDR1 and CDR2 (germline): LGHNA, YSLEER.